This T cell receptor beta chain appears in the sequencing data of a study of T-cell memory formation after mild COVID-19. This clonotype was detected a few times. One entry per CDR3 protein results from TCRdb running MiXCR on the 5' RACE reads. The sample lists 250,000 to 350,000 distinct CDR3 sequences; approximately 16% were seen once. Between the trimmed V and J ends, which lost 0 bases and 6 bases, there was a span of 9 bases. From germline, CDR1 is SGHDN and CDR2 FVKESK. The CDR3 totals 13 residues. This TCR was recovered from a young man who had mild COVID-19 (a few samples of this study predate the infection). Cell type and time point are not known. This rearrangement joins TRBV14 to TRBJ2-7, with a weak D call TRBD2 (6 bases). The sample consisted of PBMCs or a T cell subset sorted from them (not recorded which). CDR3 in amino acids: CASSQDRRAEQYF. CDR3 bases: TGTGCCAGCAGCCAAGATCGGAGGGCCGAGCAGTACTTC.